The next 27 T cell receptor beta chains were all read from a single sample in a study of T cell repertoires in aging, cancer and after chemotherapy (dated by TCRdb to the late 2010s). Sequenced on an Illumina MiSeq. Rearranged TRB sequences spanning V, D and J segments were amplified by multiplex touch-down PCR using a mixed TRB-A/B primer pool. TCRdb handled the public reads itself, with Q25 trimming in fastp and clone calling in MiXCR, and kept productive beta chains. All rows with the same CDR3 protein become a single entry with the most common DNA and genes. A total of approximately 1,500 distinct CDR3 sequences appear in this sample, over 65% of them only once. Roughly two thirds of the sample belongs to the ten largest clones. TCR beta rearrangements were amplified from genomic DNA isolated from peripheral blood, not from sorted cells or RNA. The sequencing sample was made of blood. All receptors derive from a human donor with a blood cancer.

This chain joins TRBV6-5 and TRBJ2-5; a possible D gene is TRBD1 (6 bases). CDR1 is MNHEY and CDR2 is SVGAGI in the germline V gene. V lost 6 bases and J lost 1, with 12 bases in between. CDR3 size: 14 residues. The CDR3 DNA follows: TGTGCCAGCAGCTACGGCAGGGGCCAAGAGACCCAGTACTTC. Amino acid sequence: CASSYGRGQETQYF.

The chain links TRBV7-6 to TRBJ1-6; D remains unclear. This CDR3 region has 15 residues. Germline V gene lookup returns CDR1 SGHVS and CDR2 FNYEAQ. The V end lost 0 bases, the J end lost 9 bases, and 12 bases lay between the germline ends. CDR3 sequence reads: CASSLAPVSGSPLHF. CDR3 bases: TGTGCCAGCAGCTTAGCACCAGTGAGTGGTTCACCCCTCCACTTT.

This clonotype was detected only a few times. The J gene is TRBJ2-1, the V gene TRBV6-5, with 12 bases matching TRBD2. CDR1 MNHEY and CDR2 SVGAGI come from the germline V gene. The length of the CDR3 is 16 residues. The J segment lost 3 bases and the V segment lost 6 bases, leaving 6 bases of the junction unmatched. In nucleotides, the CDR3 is TGTGCCAGCAGGCCACTAGCGGGAGGTTACTACAATGAGCAGTTCTTC. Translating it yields CASRPLAGGYYNEQFF.

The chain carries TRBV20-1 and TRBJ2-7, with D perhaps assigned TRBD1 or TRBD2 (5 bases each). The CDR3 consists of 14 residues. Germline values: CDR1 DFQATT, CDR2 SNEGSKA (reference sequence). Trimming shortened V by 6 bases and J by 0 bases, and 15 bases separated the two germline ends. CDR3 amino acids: CSAHGAPSSYEQYF. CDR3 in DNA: TGCAGTGCGCACGGGGCCCCCAGCTCCTACGAGCAGTACTTC.

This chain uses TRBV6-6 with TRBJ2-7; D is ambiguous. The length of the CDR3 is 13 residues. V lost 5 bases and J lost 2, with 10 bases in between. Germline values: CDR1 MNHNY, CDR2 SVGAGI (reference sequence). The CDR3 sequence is CASSPPKAYEQYF. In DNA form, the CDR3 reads TGTGCCAGCAGTCCCCCCAAGGCCTACGAGCAGTACTTC.

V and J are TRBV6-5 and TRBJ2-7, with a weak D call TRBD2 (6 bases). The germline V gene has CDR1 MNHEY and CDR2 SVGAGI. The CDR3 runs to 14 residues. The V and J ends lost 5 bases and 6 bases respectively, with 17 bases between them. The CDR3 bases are TGTGCCAGCAGTGAACTAGCCACGGACGGCGAGCAGTACTTC. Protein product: CASSELATDGEQYF.

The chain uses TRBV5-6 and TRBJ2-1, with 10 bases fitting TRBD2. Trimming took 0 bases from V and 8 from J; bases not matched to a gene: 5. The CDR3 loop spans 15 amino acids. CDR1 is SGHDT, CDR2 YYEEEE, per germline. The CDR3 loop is CASSLGPSGGDEQFF. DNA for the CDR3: TGTGCCAGCAGCTTGGGTCCTAGCGGGGGAGATGAGCAGTTCTTC.

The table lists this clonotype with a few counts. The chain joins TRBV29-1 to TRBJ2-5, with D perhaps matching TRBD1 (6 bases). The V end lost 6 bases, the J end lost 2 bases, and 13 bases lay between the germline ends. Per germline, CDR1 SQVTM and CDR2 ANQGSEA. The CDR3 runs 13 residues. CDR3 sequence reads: CSVRRDTQETQYF. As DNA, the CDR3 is TGCAGCGTGCGCCGGGACACACAAGAGACCCAGTACTTC.

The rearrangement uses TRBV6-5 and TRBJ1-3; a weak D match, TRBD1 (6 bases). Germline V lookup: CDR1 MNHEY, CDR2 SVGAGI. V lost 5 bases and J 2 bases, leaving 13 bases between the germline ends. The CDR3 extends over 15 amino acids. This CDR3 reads CASSEPTGPGNTIYF. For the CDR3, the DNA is TGTGCCAGCAGTGAACCGACAGGACCTGGAAACACCATATATTTT.

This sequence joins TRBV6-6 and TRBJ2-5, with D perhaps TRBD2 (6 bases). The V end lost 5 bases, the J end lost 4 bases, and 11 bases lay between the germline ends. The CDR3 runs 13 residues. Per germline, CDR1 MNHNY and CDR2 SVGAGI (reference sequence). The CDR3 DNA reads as TGTGCCAGCAGTCTCCAGGGAGGAGAGACCCAGTACTTC. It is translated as CASSLQGGETQYF.

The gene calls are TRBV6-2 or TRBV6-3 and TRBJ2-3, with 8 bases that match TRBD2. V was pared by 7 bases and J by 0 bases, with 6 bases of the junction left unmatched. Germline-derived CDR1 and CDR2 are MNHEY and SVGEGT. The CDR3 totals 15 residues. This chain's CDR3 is CASTGAGGSTDTQYF. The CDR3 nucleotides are TGTGCCAGCACAGGGGCGGGGGGTAGCACAGATACGCAGTATTTT.

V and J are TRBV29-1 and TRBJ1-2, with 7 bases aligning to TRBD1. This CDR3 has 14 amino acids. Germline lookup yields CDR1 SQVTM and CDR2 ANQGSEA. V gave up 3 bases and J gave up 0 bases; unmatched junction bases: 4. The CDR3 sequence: CSVDRGVSNYGYTF. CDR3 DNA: TGCAGCGTTGACAGGGGGGTTTCTAACTATGGCTACACCTTC.

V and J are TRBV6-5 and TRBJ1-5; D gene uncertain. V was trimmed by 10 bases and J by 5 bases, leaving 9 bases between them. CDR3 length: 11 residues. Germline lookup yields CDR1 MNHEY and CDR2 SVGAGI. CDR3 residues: CATRGHQPQHF. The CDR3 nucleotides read TGTGCCACCCGGGGTCATCAGCCCCAGCATTTT.

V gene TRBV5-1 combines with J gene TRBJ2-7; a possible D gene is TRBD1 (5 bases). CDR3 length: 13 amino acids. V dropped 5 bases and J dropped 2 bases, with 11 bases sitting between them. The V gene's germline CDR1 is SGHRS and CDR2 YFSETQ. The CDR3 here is CASSSDNTYEQYF. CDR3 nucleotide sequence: TGCGCCAGCAGTTCGGACAATACCTACGAGCAGTACTTC.

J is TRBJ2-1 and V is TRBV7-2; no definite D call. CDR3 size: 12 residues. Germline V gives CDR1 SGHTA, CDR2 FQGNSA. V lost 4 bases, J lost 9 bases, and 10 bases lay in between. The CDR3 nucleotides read TGTGCCAGCAGCTCGCCGGTGGGTGAGCAGTTCTTC. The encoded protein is CASSSPVGEQFF.

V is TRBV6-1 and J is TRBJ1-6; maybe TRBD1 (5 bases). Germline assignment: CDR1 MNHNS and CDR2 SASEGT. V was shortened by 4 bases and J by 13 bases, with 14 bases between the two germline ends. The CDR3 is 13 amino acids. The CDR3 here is CASSVRADSPLHF. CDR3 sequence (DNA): TGTGCCAGCAGTGTCCGCGCCGACAGTCCCCTCCACTTT.

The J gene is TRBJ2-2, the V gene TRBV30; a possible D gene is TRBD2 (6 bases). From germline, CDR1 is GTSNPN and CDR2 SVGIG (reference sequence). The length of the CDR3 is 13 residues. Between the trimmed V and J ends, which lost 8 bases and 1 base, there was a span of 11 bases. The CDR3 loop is CARGRENTGELFF. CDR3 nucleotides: TGTGCCCGAGGGCGGGAGAACACCGGGGAGCTGTTTTTT.

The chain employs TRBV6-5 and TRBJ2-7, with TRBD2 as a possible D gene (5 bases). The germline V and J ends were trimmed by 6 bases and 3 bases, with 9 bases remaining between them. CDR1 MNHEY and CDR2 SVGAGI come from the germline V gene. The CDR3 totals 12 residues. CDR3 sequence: CASSSGSYEQYF. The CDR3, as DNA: TGTGCCAGCAGCTCTGGGAGCTACGAGCAGTACTTC.

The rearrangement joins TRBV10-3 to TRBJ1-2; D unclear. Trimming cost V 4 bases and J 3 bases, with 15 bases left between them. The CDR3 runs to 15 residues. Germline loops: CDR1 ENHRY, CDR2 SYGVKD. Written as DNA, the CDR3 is TGTGCCATCAGTGCGGGCCCGATTAGCGACTATGGCTACACCTTC. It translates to CAISAGPISDYGYTF.

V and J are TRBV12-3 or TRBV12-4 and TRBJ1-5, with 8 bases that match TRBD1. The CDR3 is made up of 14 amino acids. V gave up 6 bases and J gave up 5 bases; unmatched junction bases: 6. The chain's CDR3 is CASSLDREDQPQHF. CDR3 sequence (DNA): TGTGCCAGCAGCCTGGACAGGGAGGATCAGCCCCAGCATTTT.

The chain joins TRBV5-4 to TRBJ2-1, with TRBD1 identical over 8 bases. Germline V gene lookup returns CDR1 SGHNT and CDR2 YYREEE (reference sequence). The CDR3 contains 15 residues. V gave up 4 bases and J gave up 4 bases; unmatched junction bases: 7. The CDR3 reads CASSQGQGPYNEQFF. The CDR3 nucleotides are TGTGCCAGCAGCCAAGGACAGGGTCCATACAATGAGCAGTTCTTC. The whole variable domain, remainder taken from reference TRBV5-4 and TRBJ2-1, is ETGVTQSPTHLIKTRGQQVTLRCSSQSGHNTVSWYQQALGQGPQFIFQYYREEENGRGNFPPRFSGLQFPNYSSELNVNALELDDSALYLCASSQGQGPYNEQFFGPGTRLTVL.

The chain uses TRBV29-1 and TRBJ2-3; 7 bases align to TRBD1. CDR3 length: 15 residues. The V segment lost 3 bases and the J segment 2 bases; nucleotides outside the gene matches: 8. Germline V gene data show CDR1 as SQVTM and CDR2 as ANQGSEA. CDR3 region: CSVEVARGNTDTQYF. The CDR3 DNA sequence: TGCAGCGTTGAGGTCGCCAGGGGGAACACAGATACGCAGTATTTT.

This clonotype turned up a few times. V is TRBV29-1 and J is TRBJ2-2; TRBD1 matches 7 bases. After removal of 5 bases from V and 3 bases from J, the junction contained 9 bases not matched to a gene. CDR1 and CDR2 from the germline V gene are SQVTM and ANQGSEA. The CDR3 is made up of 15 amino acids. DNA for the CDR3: TGCAGCGTTAGCGACCGGGACAGTCACACCGGGGAGCTGTTTTTT. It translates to CSVSDRDSHTGELFF.

CDR3 coding DNA: TGTGCCAGCAGTTTTCCGGGACCCCTGAAGGAGCAGTACTTC. Translating gives CASSFPGPLKEQYF. J is TRBJ2-7 and V is TRBV6-5; tentatively, D is TRBD1 or TRBD2 (5 bases each). V shed 4 bases and J shed 7 bases, with 17 bases lying between them. Germline CDR1 reads MNHEY; CDR2 reads SVGAGI. This CDR3 contains 14 residues.

CDR3 bases: TGTGCCAGCAGTCCCCACGGGACAGCAAGGCGGCACGAGCAGTACTTC. Translating it yields CASSPHGTARRHEQYF. V and J are TRBV12-3 or TRBV12-4 and TRBJ2-7; 7 positions agree with TRBD1. V was pared by 5 bases and J by 5 bases, with 15 bases of the junction left unmatched. There are 16 residues in the CDR3.

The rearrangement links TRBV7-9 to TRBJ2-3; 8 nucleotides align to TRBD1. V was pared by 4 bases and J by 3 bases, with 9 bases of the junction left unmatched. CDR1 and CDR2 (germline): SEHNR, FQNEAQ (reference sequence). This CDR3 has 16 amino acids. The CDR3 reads CASSSPGGVRTDTQYF. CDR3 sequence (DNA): TGTGCCAGCAGCTCTCCAGGGGGCGTAAGGACAGATACGCAGTATTTT. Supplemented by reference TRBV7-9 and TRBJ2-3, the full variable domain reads DTGVSQNPRHKITKRGQNVTFRCDPISEHNRLYWYRQTLGQGPEFLTYFQNEAQLEKSRLLSDRFSAERPKGSFSTLEIQRTEQGDSAMYLCASSSPGGVRTDTQYFGPGTRLTVL.

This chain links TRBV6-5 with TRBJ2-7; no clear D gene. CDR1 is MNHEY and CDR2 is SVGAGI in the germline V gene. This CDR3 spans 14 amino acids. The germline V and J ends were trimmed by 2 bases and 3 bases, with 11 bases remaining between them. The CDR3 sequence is CASSYASEHYEQYF. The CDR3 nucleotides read TGTGCCAGCAGTTACGCATCAGAGCACTACGAGCAGTACTTC.